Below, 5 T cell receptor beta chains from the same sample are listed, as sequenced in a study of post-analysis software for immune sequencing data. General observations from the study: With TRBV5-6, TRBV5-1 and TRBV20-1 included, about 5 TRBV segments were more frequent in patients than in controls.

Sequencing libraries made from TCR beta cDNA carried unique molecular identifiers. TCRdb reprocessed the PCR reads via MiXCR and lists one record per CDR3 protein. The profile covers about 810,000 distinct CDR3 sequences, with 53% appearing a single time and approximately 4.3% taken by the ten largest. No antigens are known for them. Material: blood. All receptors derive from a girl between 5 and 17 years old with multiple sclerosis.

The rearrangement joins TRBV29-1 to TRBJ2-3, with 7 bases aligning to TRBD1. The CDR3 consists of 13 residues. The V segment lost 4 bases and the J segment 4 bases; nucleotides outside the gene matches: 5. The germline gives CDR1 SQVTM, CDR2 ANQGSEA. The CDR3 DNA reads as TGCAGCGTTGTAAGGCAGGGGGCAGATACGCAGTATTTT. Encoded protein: CSVVRQGADTQYF.

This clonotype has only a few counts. The CDR3 sequence is CSATNRAPEQYF. CDR3 coding DNA: TGCAGTGCTACCAACAGGGCCCCCGAGCAGTACTTC. This chain connects TRBV20-1 to TRBJ2-7, with D tentatively TRBD1 (6 bases). The CDR3 loop spans 12 amino acids. Trimming stripped 4 bases from V and 6 bases from J, with 13 bases between. Germline values: CDR1 DFQATT, CDR2 SNEGSKA (reference sequence).

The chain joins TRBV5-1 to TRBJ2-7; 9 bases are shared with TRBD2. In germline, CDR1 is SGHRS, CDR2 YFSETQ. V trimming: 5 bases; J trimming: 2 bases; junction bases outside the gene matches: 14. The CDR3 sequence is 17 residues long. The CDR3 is CASSPIGLREGTYEQYF. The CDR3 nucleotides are TGCGCCAGCAGTCCTATCGGCTTGCGGGAGGGGACCTACGAGCAGTACTTC.

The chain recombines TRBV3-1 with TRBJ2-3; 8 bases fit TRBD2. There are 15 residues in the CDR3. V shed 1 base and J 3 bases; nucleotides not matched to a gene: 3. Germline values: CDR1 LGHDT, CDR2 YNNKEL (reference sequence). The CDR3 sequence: CASSQGRGETDTQYF. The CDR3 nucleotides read TGTGCCAGCAGCCAAGGGCGGGGGGAGACAGATACGCAGTATTTT.

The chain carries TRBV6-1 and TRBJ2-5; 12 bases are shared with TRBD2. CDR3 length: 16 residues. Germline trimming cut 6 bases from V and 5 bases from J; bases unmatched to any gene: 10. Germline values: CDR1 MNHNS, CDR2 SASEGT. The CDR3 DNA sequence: TGTGCCAGCAGCCCCAGTCTAACTAGCGGGGGGGAGACCCAGTACTTC. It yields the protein CASSPSLTSGGETQYF.